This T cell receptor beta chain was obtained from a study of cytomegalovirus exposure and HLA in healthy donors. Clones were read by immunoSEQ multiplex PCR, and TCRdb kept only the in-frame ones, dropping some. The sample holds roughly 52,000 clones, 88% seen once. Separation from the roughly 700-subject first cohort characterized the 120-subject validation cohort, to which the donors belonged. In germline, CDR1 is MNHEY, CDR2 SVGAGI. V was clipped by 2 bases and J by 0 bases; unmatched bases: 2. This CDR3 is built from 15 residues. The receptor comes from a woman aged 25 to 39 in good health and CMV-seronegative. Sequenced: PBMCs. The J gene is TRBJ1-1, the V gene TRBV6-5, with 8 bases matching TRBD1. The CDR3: CASSYGTGLNTEAFF. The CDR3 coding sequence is TGTGCCAGCAGTTACGGGACAGGACTGAACACTGAAGCTTTCTTT.